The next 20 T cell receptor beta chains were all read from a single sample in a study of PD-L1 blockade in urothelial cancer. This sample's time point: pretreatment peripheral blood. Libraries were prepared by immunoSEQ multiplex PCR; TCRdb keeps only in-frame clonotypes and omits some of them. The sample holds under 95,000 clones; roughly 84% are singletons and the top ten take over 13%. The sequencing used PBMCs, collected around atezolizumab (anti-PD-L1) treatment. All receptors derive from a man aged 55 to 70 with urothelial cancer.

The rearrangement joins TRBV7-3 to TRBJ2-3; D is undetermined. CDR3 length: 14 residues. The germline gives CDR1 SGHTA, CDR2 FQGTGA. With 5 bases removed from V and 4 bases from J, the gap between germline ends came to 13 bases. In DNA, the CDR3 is TGTGCCAGCAGCCCCCTAGGCTGGGCAGATACGCAGTATTTT. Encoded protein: CASSPLGWADTQYF. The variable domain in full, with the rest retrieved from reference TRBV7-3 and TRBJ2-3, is GAGVSQTPSNKVTEKGKYVELRCDPISGHTALYWYRQSLGQGPEFLIYFQGTGAADDSGLPNDRFFAVRPEGSVSTLKIQRTERGDSAVYLCASSPLGWADTQYFGPGTRLTVL.

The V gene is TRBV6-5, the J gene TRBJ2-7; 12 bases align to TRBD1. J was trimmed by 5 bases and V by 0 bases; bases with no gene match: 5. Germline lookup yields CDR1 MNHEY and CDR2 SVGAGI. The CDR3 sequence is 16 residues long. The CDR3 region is CASSYSYGTGGHEQYF. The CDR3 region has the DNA TGTGCCAGCAGTTACTCGTACGGGACAGGGGGCCACGAGCAGTACTTC.

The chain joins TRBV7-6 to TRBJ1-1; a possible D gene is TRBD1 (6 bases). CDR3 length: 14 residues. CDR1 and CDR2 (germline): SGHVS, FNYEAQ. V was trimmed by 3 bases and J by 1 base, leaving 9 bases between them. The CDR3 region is CASSFGGPNTEAFF. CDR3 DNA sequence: TGTGCCAGCAGCTTCGGGGGGCCGAACACTGAAGCTTTCTTT.

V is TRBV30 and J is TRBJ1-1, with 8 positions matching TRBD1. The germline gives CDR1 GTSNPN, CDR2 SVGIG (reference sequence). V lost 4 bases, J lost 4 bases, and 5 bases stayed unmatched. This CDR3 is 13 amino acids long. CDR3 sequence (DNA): TGTGCCTGGACAGGGGGCGGGAGCACTGAAGCTTTCTTT. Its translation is CAWTGGGSTEAFF.

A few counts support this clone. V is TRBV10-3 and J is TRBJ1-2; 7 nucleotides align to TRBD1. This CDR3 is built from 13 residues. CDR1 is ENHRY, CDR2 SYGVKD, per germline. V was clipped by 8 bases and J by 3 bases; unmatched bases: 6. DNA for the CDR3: TGTGCCATCGGGGACAGAGGTGACTATGGCTACACCTTC. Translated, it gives CAIGDRGDYGYTF.

Here the CDR3 DNA reads TGTGCCAGCAGTTCCCTCGGGACTGGAATTTACGGTGAGCAGTTCTTC. It specifies CASSSLGTGIYGEQFF. The rearrangement links TRBV28 to TRBJ2-1, with D tentatively TRBD2 (6 bases). Trimming removed 4 bases at V and 9 bases at J, with 22 bases between. The CDR3 runs 16 residues. Germline CDR1 and CDR2: MDHEN and SYDVKM.

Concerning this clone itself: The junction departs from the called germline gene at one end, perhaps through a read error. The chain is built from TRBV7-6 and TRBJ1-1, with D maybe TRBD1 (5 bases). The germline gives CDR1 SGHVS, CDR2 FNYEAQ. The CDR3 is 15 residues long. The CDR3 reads CASSLSLPPTGTLAF. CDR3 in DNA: TGTGCCAGCAGCTTATCATTGCCCCCGACCGGGACTTTAGCCTTT.

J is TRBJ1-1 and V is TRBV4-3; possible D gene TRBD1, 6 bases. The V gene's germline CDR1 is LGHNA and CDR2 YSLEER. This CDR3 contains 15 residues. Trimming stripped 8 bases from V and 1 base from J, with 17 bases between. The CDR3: CASRNGGAGNTEAFF. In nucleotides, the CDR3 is TGCGCCAGCCGCAATGGGGGGGCTGGGAACACTGAAGCTTTCTTT.

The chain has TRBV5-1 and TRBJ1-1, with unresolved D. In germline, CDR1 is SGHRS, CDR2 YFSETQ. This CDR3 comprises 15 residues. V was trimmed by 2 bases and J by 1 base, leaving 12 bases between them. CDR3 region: CASSLAGVGNTEAFF. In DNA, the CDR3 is TGCGCCAGCAGCTTAGCCGGGGTAGGGAACACTGAAGCTTTCTTT.

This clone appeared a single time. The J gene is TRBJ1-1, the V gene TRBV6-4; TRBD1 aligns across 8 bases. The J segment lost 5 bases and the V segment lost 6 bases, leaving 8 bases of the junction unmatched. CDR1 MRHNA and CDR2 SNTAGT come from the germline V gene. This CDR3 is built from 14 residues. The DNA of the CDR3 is TGTGCCAGCAGAGAAGACAGGGGAGGGACTGAAGCTTTCTTT. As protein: CASREDRGGTEAFF.

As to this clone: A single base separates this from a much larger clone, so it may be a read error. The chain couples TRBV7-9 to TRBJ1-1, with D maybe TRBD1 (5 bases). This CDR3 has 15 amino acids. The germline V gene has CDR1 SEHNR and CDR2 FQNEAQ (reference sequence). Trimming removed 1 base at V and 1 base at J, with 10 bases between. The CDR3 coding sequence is TGTGCCAGCAGCTTAGACCTCACAGGGAACACTGAAGCTTTCTTT. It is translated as CASSLDLTGNTEAFF.

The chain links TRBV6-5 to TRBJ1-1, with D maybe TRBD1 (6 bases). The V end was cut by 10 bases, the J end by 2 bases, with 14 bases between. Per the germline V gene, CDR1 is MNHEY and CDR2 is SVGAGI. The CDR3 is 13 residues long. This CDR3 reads CATQDRSNTEAFF. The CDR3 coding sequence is TGTGCCACACAAGACAGGTCTAACACTGAAGCTTTCTTT.

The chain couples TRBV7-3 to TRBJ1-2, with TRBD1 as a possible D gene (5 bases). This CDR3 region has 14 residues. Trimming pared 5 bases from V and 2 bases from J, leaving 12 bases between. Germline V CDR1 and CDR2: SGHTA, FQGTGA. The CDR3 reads CASSPAGENYGYTF. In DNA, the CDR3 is TGTGCCAGCAGCCCCGCGGGGGAAAACTATGGCTACACCTTC.

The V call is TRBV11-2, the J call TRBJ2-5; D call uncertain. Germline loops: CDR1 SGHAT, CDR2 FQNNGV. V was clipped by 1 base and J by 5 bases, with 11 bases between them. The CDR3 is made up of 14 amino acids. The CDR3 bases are TGTGCCAGCAGCTTAGGTTGGTTGCGCGAGACCCAGTACTTC. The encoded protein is CASSLGWLRETQYF.

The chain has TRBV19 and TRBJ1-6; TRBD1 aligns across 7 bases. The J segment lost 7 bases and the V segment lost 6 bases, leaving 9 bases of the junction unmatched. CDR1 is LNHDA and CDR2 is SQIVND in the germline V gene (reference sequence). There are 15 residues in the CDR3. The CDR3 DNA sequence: TGTGCCAGTAGCCATTCCGGGACAGTCAATTCACCCCTCCACTTT. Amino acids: CASSHSGTVNSPLHF.

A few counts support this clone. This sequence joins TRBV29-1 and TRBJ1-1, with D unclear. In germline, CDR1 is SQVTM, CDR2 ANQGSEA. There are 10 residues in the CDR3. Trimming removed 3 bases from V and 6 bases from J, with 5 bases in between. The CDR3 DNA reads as TGCAGCGTTGAGCAGGCTGAAGCTTTCTTT. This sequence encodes CSVEQAEAFF.

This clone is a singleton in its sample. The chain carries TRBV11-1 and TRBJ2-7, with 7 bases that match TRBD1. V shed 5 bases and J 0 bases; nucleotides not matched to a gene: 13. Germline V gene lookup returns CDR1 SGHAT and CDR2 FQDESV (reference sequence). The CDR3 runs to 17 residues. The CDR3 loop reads CASSPRRTGPSSYEQYF. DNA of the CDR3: TGTGCCAGCAGCCCCCGACGGACAGGACCGAGCTCCTACGAGCAGTACTTC.

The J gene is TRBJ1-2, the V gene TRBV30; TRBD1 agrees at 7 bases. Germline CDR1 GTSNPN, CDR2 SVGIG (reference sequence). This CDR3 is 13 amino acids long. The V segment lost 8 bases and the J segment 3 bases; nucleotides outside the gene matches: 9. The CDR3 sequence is CAKRDRSHYGYTF. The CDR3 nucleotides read TGTGCCAAACGGGACAGATCGCACTATGGCTACACCTTC. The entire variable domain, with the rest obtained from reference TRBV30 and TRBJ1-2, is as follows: SQTIHQWPATLVQPVGSPLSLECTVEGTSNPNLYWYRQAAGRGLQLLFYSVGIGQISSEVPQNLSASRPQDRQFILSSKKLLLSDSGFYLCAKRDRSHYGYTFGSGTRLTVV.

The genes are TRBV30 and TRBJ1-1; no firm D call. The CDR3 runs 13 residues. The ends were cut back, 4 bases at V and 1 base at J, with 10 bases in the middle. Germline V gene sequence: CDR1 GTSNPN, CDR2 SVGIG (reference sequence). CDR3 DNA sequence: TGTGCCTGGAAGTTCCGCGGGAACACTGAAGCTTTCTTT. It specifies CAWKFRGNTEAFF.

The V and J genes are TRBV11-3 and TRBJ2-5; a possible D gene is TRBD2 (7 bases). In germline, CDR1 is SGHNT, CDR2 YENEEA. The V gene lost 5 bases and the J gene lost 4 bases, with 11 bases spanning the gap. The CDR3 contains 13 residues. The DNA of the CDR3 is TGTGCCAGCAGCGGGGGGGCCGGAGAGACCCAGTACTTC. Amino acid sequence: CASSGGAGETQYF.